This TCR beta chain appears in the sequencing data of a study of shared clonotypes between healthy human individuals. As to this clone: The antigen remains unidentified.

TCRdb keeps only in-frame clones here, not all; method: immunoSEQ multiplex PCR. The sample has about 2.3 million clones, approximately 95% seen once. The CDR3 has 16 amino acids. Losses at the gene ends were 6 bases for V and 6 bases for J; bases not matched to a gene: 13. In germline, CDR1 is SGHTA, CDR2 FQGNSA. General study results and limits: Sorted-subset sequencing, rarefaction showed, was incomplete despite large depth. Of the naive CD4 clonotypes, 4% to 5% were shared across a handful of donors.

The clonotype originates from a man between 18 and 29 years old in good health. Some clones in this sample may be carry-over from other donors' samples. V and J are TRBV7-2 and TRBJ2-3; 9 bases match TRBD2. Material for sequencing was naive CD4+ T cells from PBMCs. Regarding subset: CD45RA+ positively selected. The CDR3 sequence: CASSPTTSGRGDTQYF. In nucleotides, the CDR3 is TGTGCCAGCAGTCCCACGACTAGCGGTCGGGGGGATACGCAGTATTTT.